This TCR beta chain was identified in a study of blood T cell repertoires in COVID-19. Whole-study context: Both acute and convalescent COVID-19 samples were obtained from the United States, Italy and Spain. In each case, the material was cDNA or gDNA derived from T cells, B-cell-depleted T cells, or PBMCs.

The length of the CDR3 is 14 residues. Germline values: CDR1 MNHEY, CDR2 SVGAGI. V was pared by 6 bases and J by 5 bases, with 5 bases of the junction left unmatched. Repertoires were generated with immunoSEQ multiplex PCR, while TCRdb's copy carries only in-frame clones and drops some. Of about 120,000 clones listed, about 91% were seen once; the top ten hold 0.75% to 0.9%. Sequencing was carried out using peripheral blood. The sequence was collected from a woman aged 45-65 years with active or convalescent COVID-19. This chain links TRBV6-5 with TRBJ2-1, with TRBD1 matching 9 bases. The CDR3 loop is CASRHWDRDNEQFF. In nucleotides, the CDR3 is TGTGCCAGCAGACACTGGGACAGGGACAATGAGCAGTTCTTC.